Reported below is one TCR beta chain. Its antigen is not identified. TCRdb keeps only in-frame clones here, not all; method: immunoSEQ multiplex PCR. The sample carries about 14,000 clones, approximately 92% recorded once. CDR1 is MNHEY and CDR2 is SVGAGI in the germline V gene. V was pared by 6 bases and J by 4 bases, with 13 bases between. The CDR3 consists of 13 residues. This specimen comes from a study of monozygotic twins with cystic fibrosis. Points from the study as a whole: The repertoire was suggested to be naive-dominated, clonality median approximately 0.0098. Co-twins had the most similar V usage for 13 of 16 pairs, J for 8. In this small cohort, shared CDR3 numbers showed no association with age, concordance or disease severity. Monozygotic CF twins shared more identical nucleotide clonotypes than unrelated patients.

The V and J genes are TRBV6-5 and TRBJ2-7; the D is unclear. Material for sequencing was blood. The sequence derives from a girl aged 2 to 10 with cystic fibrosis. The CDR3 sequence: CASSRQERYEQYF. CDR3 nucleotide sequence: TGTGCCAGCAGCCGGCAGGAGAGGTACGAGCAGTACTTC.